This TCR beta chain was sequenced during a study of T cells in Graves' hyperthyroidism and ophthalmopathy. The CDR3 regions of TCR beta were amplified from RNA transcripts. In the first-round RT-PCR of the TCR CDR3, the HTBI primer set was used. Each CDR3 protein gets one entry after TCRdb re-called the multiplex PCR reads with MiXCR. The top ten hold over 9% of the sample, which has about 480,000 distinct CDR3 sequences, roughly 25% seen once. Germline V gene data show CDR1 as KGHSH and CDR2 as LQKENI. This CDR3 region has 15 residues. V was cut by 3 bases and J by 1 base, with 12 bases left in between.

The specimen was blood. The sequence derives from a woman between 25 and 40 years old with Graves' ophthalmopathy. The rearrangement uses TRBV18 and TRBJ2-5, with D possibly called TRBD1 or TRBD2 (5 bases each). CDR3 coding DNA: TGTGCCAGCTCACCGGGGGAACCTGGCCAAGAGACCCAGTACTTC. This sequence encodes CASSPGEPGQETQYF.